Listed below are T cell receptor beta chains from one sample, sequenced in a study of T cells in localized non-small cell lung cancer. TCRdb's table, derived via immunoSEQ multiplex PCR, lists solely in-frame clones and lacks some. The sample holds more than 10,000 clones; approximately 84% are singletons and the top ten take approximately 30%. The specimen comprised peripheral blood, sampled before any cancer treatment. The receptors were gathered from a male donor older than 55 with stage I squamous cell lung carcinoma. Each CDR3 is given with its conserved first and last residue. D genes are given only for firm matches. Part of the rows lack a size; the others show once, few, many or a class for expanded clones.

v_call	clone_size	d_call	j_call	cdr3_aa	cdr3_nt
TRBV27	.	.	TRBJ2-7	CASSLSRAGNYEQYF	TGTGCCAGCAGTTTATCTCGGGCAGGGAACTACGAGCAGTACTTC
TRBV19	few	TRBD1	TRBJ1-4	CASSLRQGNEKLFF	TGTGCCAGTAGTCTTCGACAGGGTAACGAAAAACTGTTTTTT
TRBV5-1	.	.	TRBJ1-3	CASSLGPNSGNTIYF	TGCGCCAGCAGCTTGGGCCCCAACTCGGGAAACACCATATATTTT
TRBV6-1	.	.	TRBJ1-1	CASSLEGMMNTEAFF	TGTGCCAGCAGTCTTGAGGGGATGATGAACACTGAAGCTTTCTTT
TRBV7-9	.	.	TRBJ2-1	CASTLDNEQFF	TGTGCCAGCACCCTCGATAATGAGCAGTTCTTC
TRBV29-1	.	.	TRBJ2-1	CSVPTLAPTYNEQFF	TGCAGCGTCCCAACTCTAGCGCCGACTTACAATGAGCAGTTCTTC
TRBV28	.	.	TRBJ2-7	CASTPGGTSYEQYF	TGTGCCAGCACCCCAGGGGGGACCTCCTACGAGCAGTACTTC
TRBV5-1	.	TRBD2	TRBJ2-7	CASSLGTSPGYEQYF	TGCGCCAGCAGCTTGGGGACTAGTCCGGGCTACGAGCAGTACTTC
TRBV4-1	.	.	TRBJ2-1	CASSQDSGTFNEQFF	TGCGCCAGCAGCCAAGATTCCGGGACTTTCAATGAGCAGTTCTTC
TRBV28	.	.	TRBJ1-1	CASSSPSGNTEAFF	TGTGCCAGCAGTTCCCCGTCAGGGAACACTGAAGCTTTCTTT
TRBV7-9	.	.	TRBJ1-3	CASSLFLQVISGNTIYF	TGTGCCAGCAGCTTATTTCTACAGGTGATCTCTGGAAACACCATATATTTT
TRBV7-9	.	.	TRBJ2-7	CASSLGQGRKYF	TGTGCCAGCAGCTTAGGGCAGGGGAGAAAGTACTTC
TRBV29-1	.	TRBD1	TRBJ2-7	CSVLKLRDRSYEQYF	TGCAGCGTATTGAAGTTACGGGACAGATCCTACGAGCAGTACTTC
TRBV6-1	few	TRBD1	TRBJ2-5	CASRRDSSMGQYF	TGTGCCAGCAGGAGGGACAGCTCAATGGGCCAGTACTTC
TRBV5-1	.	.	TRBJ1-1	CASSRVGSGTEAFF	TGCGCCAGCAGCCGGGTGGGGTCGGGCACTGAAGCTTTCTTT
TRBV16	.	.	TRBJ1-2	CASSPSANYGYTF	TGTGCCAGCAGCCCATCAGCTAACTATGGCTACACCTTC
TRBV5-5	.	.	TRBJ2-5	CASSLRETQYF	TGTGCCAGCAGCTTGAGAGAGACCCAGTACTTC
TRBV7-8	few	.	TRBJ1-1	CASSLGGGGTEAFF	TGTGCCAGCAGCTTAGGAGGGGGGGGCACTGAAGCTTTCTTT
TRBV29-1	.	TRBD2	TRBJ2-6	CSVAAGVSGANVLTF	TGCAGCGTTGCCGCGGGAGTCTCTGGGGCCAACGTCCTGACTTTC
TRBV7-2	.	TRBD1	TRBJ2-2	CASSPDRGRGTGELFF	TGTGCCAGCAGCCCCGACAGGGGCAGGGGTACCGGGGAGCTGTTTTTT
TRBV10-2	.	.	TRBJ2-1	CASRDPGGENEQFF	TGCGCCAGCAGGGACCCAGGGGGGGAGAATGAGCAGTTCTTC
TRBV14	.	TRBD1	TRBJ2-7	CASSQGPGGAIYEQYF	TGTGCCAGCAGCCAAGGTCCAGGGGGCGCGATCTACGAGCAGTACTTC
TRBV2	.	TRBD2	TRBJ2-7	CASRMQAGSGYEQYF	TGTGCCAGCAGAATGCAAGCGGGGAGTGGCTACGAGCAGTACTTC
TRBV20-1	.	.	TRBJ2-5	CSARGEETQYF	TGCAGTGCTAGAGGAGAAGAGACCCAGTACTTC
TRBV5-1	.	.	TRBJ2-3	CASSFSSGTSTDTQYF	TGCGCTAGCAGCTTCTCTTCGGGGACTAGCACAGATACGCAGTATTTT
TRBV7-9	.	.	TRBJ2-7	CASSFQGGGKSYEQYF	TGTGCCAGCAGCTTCCAAGGTGGCGGAAAATCCTACGAGCAGTACTTC
TRBV30	.	.	TRBJ2-3	CAWSEGELKDTQYF	TGTGCCTGGAGTGAGGGGGAGCTGAAAGATACGCAGTATTTT
TRBV5-4	.	.	TRBJ2-1	CASSGSDSGEGSYNEQFF	TGTGCCAGCAGCGGGAGCGATAGCGGAGAAGGCTCCTACAATGAGCAGTTCTTC
TRBV5-1	.	TRBD2	TRBJ2-1	CASTPSAGGYNEQFF	TGCGCCAGCACCCCCTCGGCGGGAGGTTACAATGAGCAGTTCTTC
TRBV7-6	.	.	TRBJ2-7	CASSLRGRDEQYF	TGTGCCAGCAGCCTCCGAGGACGGGACGAGCAGTACTTC
TRBV6-4	.	.	TRBJ1-4	CVKRGRTTNEKLFF	TGTGTAAAACGAGGGAGAACGACTAATGAAAAACTGTTTTTT
TRBV15	.	.	TRBJ1-4	CATSGSSFEKLFF	TGTGCCACCAGCGGTTCGTCTTTTGAAAAACTGTTTTTT
TRBV7-2	.	.	TRBJ1-4	CASSLARATNEKLFF	TGTGCCAGCAGCTTAGCGAGAGCTACTAATGAAAAACTGTTTTTT
TRBV18	.	.	TRBJ1-4	CASSPSGIATNEKLFF	TGTGCCAGCTCACCATCGGGTATTGCAACTAATGAAAAACTGTTTTTT
TRBV6-1	.	TRBD2	TRBJ2-1	CASRESGSSYNEQFF	TGTGCCAGCAGGGAAAGCGGGAGCTCCTACAATGAGCAGTTCTTC
TRBV27	.	.	TRBJ2-7	CASAVGQGSYEQYF	TGTGCCAGCGCCGTAGGGCAGGGATCCTACGAGCAGTACTTC
TRBV28	.	.	TRBJ1-1	CATTRQRMNTEAFF	TGTGCCACCACTCGTCAGAGAATGAACACTGAAGCTTTCTTT